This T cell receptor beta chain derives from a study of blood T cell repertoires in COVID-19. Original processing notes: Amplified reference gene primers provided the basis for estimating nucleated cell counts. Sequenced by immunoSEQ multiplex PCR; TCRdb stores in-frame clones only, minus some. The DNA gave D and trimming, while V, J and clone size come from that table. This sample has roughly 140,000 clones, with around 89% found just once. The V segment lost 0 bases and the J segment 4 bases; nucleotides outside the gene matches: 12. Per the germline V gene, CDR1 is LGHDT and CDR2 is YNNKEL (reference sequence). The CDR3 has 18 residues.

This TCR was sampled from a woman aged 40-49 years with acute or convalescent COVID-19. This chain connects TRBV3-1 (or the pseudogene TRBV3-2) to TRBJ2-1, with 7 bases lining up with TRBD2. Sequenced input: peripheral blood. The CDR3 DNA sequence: TGTGCCAGCAGCCAAGAATACGACCAAGCGGGGCCGTACAATGAGCAGTTCTTC. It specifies CASSQEYDQAGPYNEQFF.